This T cell receptor beta chain emerged from a study of blood T cell repertoires in COVID-19. At the level of the study: Whether acute or convalescent, the COVID-19 samples came from the United States, Italy and Spain. T cells, B-cell-depleted T cells, or PBMCs provided the cDNA or gDNA that served as material.

Trimming cost V 0 bases and J 5 bases; bases outside gene matches: 5. CDR1 is MDHEN, CDR2 SYDVKM, per germline. CDR3 length: 15 residues. Original processing methods: The assay estimated nucleated cells by amplifying reference gene primers. Here immunoSEQ multiplex PCR was the method, and the copy in TCRdb shows in-frame clones only, minus some. V, J and clone size are taken as reported in that table, and D and trimming were inferred from the DNA itself. The sample shows 250,000 to 300,000 clones, about 86% of them seen only once. The sequenced sample consisted of peripheral blood. The origin of this receptor is an elderly man with acute or convalescent COVID-19. The chain couples TRBV28 to TRBJ2-7; 9 bases are shared with TRBD1. The CDR3 bases are TGTGCCAGCAGTTTATGGGAACAGGGGGCAAACGAGCAGTACTTC. Protein: CASSLWEQGANEQYF.